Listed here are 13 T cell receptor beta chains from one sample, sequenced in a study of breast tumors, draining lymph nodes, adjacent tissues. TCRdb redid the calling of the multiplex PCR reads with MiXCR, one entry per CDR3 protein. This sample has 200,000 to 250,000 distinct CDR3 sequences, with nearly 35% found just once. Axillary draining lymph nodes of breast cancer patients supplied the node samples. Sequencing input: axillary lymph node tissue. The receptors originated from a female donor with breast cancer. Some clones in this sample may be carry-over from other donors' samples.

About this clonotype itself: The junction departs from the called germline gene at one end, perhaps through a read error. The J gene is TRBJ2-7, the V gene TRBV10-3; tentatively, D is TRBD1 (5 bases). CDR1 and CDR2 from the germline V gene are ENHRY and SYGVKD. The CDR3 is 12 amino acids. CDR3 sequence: CAIKRGRNEQYF. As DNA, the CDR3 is TGCGCCATCAAAAGGGGTCGTAACGAGCAGTACTTC.

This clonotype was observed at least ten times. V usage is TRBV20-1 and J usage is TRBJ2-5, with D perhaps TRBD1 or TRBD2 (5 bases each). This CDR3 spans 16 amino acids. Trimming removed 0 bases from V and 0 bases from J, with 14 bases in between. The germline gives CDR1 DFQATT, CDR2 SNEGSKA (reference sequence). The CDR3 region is CSAREPFRDHQETQYF. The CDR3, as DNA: TGCAGTGCTAGAGAACCGTTCCGGGACCACCAAGAGACCCAGTACTTC.

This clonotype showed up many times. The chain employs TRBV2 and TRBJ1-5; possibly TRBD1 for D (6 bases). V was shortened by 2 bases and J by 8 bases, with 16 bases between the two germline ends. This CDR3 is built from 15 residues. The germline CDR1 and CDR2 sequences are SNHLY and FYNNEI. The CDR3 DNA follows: TGTGCCAGCAGTGAATTGGCCGTGGCAGGGGAGCCCCAGCATTTT. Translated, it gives CASSELAVAGEPQHF.

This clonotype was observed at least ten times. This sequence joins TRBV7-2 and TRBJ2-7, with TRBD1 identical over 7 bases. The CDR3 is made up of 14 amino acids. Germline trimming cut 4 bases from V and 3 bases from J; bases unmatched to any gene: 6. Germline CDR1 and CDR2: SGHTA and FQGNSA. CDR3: CASSSSRTGYEQYF. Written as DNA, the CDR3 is TGTGCCAGCAGCTCCTCTAGGACAGGCTACGAGCAGTACTTC. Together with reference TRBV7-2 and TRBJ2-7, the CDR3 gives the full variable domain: GAGVSQSPSNKVTEKGKDVELRCDPISGHTALYWYRQSLGQGLEFLIYFQGNSAPDKSGLPSDRFSAERTGGSVSTLTIQRTQQEDSAVYLCASSSSRTGYEQYFGPGTRLTVT.

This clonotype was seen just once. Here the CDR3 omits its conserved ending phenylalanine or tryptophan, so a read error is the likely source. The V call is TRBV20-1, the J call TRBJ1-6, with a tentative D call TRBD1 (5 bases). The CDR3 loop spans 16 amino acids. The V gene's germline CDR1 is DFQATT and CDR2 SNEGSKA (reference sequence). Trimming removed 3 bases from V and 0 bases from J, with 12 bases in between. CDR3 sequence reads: CSARVTGTSYNSPLHS. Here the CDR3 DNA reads TGCAGTGCTAGGGTAACCGGGACCTCCTATAATTCACCCCTCCACTCT.

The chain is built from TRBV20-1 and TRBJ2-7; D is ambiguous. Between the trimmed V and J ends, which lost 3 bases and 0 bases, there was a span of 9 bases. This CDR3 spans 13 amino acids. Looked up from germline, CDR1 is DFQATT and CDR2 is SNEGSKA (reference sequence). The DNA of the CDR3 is TGCAGTGCTAGGAAAACAGCCTCCTACGAGCAGTACTTC. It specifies CSARKTASYEQYF.

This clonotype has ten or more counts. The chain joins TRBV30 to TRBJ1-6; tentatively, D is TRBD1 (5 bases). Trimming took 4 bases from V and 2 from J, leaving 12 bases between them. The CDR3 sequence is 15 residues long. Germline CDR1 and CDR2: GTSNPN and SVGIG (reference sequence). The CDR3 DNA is TGTGCCTGGAACAGGCCAAGTACCTATAATTCACCCCTCCACTTT. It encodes CAWNRPSTYNSPLHF.

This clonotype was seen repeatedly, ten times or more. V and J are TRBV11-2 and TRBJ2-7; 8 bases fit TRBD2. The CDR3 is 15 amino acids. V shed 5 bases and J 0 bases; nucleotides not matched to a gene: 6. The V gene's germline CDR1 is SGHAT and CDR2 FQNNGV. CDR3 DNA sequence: TGTGCCAGCAGCAACGGGGGGGCCTTCTCCTACGAGCAGTACTTC. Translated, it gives CASSNGGAFSYEQYF.

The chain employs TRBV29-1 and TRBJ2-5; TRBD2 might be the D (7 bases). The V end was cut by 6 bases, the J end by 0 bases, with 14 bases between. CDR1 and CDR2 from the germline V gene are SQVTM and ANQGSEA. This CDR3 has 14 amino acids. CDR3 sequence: CSVRGGYNQETQYF. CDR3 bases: TGCAGCGTGAGGGGGGGTTACAACCAAGAGACCCAGTACTTC.

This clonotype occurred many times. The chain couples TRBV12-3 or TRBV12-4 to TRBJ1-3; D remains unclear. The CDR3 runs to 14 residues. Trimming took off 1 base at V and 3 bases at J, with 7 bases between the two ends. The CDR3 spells CASSLGQVGNTIYF. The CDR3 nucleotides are TGTGCCAGCAGTTTAGGTCAGGTTGGAAACACCATATATTTT.

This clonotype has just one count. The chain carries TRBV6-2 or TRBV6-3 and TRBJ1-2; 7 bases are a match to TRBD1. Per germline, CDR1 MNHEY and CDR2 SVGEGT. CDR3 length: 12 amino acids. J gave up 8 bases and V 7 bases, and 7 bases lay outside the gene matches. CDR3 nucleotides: TGTGCCAGCACCCCAGGGGGTTGGGGCTACACCTTC. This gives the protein CASTPGGWGYTF.

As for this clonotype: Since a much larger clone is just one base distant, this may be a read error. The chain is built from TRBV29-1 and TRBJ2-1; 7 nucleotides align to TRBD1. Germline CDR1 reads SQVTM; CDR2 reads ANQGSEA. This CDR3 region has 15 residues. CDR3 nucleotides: TGCAGCGTTGACCCGACAGGGAATTTTTACAATAAGCAGTTCTTC. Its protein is CSVDPTGNFYNKQFF.

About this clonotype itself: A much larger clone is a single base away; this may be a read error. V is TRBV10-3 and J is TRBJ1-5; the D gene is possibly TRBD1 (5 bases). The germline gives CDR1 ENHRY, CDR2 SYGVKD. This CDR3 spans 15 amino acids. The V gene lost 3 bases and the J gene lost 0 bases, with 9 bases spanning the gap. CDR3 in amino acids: CAISDDGGSNQPQHF. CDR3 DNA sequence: TGTGCCATCAGTGACGACGGGGGTAGCAATCAGCCCCAGCATTTT.